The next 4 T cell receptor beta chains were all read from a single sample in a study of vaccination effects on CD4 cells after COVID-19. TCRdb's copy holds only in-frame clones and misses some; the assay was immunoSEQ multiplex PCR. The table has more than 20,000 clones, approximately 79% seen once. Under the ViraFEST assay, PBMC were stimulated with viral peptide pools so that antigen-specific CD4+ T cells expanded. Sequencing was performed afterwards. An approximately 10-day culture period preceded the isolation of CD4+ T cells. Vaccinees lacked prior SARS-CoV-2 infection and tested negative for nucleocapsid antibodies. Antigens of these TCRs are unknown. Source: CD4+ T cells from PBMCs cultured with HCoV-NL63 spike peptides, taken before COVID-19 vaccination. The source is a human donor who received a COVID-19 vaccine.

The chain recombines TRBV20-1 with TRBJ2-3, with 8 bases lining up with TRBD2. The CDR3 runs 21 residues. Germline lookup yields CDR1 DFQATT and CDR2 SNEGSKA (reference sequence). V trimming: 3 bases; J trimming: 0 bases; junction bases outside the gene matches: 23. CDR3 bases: TGCAGTGCTAGTGCCCCCTTCCTAGCGGGTGAAGCCCCTGTTAGCACAGATACGCAGTATTTT. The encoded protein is CSASAPFLAGEAPVSTDTQYF.

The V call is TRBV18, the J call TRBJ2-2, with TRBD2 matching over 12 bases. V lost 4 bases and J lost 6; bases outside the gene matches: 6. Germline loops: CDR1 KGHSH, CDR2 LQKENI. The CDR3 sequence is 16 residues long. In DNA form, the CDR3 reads TGTGCCAGCTCACGACGGACTAGCGGGACGGCCGGGGAGCTGTTTTTT. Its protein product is CASSRRTSGTAGELFF.

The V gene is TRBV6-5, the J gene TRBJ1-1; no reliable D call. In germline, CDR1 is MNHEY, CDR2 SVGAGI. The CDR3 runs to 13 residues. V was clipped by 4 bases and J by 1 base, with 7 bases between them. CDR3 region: CASSSTKNTEAFF. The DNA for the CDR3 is TGTGCCAGCAGTTCTACCAAGAACACTGAAGCTTTCTTT.

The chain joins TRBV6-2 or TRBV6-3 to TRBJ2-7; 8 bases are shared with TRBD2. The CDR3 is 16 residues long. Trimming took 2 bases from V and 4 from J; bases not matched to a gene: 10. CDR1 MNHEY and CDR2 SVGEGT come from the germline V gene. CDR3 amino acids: CASSYGFRGGRYEQYF. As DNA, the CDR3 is TGTGCCAGCAGTTACGGGTTTCGGGGGGGACGATACGAGCAGTACTTC.